The clone carrying this T cell receptor (beta chain) was found many times. Clinical symptoms, serum thyroxine and TRAb, thyroid ultrasound and orbital computed tomography together formed the diagnostic basis. TCR beta CDR3 regions were amplified from RNA. HTBI primers were employed in a first-round RT-PCR of the TCR CDR3. TCRdb called the multiplex PCR reads again in MiXCR, with one record for every CDR3 protein. The data contain more than 600,000 distinct CDR3 sequences, about 17% of them singletons. The data stem from a study of T cells in Graves' hyperthyroidism and ophthalmopathy. Whole-study context: Peripheral blood was collected at initial diagnosis, before any treatment.

In germline, CDR1 is MDHEN, CDR2 SYDVKM. The CDR3 has 12 amino acids. Trimming pared 7 bases from V and 3 bases from J, leaving 10 bases between. The sequence was obtained from a man younger than 35 with Graves' hyperthyroidism. The chain uses TRBV28 and TRBJ2-7; D assignment may be TRBD1 or TRBD2 (5 bases each). Sequenced sample: blood. The DNA for the CDR3 is TGTGCCAGCATGGGGGTGAACTACGAGCAGTACTTC. Its protein is CASMGVNYEQYF.